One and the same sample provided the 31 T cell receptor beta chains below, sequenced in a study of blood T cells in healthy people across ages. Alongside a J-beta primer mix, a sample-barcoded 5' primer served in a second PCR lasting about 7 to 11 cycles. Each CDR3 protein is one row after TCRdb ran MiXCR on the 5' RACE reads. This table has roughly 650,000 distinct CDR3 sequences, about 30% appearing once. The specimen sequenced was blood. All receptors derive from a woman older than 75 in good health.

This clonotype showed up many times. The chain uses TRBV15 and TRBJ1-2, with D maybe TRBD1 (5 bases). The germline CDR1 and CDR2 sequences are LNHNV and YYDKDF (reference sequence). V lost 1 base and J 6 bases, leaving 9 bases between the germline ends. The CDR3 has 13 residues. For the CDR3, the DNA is TGTGCCACCAGCAGAGCAGGAGGGGATGGCTACACCTTC. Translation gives CATSRAGGDGYTF.

The CDR3 DNA reads TGTGCCAGCAGTTTTTTGGCGGGAGAAGGGTACAATGAGCAGTTCTTC. Its protein product is CASSFLAGEGYNEQFF. V and J are TRBV7-9 and TRBJ2-1; TRBD2 aligns across 7 bases. Germline CDR1 is SEHNR and CDR2 is FQNEAQ (reference sequence). Trimming removed 6 bases from V and 4 bases from J; junction bases left unmatched: 12. The length of the CDR3 is 16 residues.

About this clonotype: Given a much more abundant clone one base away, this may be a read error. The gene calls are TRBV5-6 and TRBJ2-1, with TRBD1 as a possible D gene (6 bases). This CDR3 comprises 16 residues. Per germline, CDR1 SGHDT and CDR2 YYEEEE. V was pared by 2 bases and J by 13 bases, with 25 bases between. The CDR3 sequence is CASSFGDRPRGETQFF. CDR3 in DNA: TGTGCCAGCAGCTTCGGCGACAGGCCCCGGGGAGAGACCCAGTTCTTC.

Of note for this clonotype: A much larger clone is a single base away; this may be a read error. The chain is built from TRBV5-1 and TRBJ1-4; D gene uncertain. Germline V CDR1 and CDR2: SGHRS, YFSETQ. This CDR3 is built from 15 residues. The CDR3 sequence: CASSSSRLPNEKRFF. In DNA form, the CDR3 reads TGCGCCAGCAGCTCATCTCGACTCCCGAATGAAAAACGGTTTTTT.

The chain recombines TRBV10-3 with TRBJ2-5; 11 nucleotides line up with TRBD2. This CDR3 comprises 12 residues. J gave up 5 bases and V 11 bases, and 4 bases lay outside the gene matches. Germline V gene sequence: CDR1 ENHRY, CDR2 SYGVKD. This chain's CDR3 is CAAGLAGETQYF. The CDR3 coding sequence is TGTGCCGCTGGACTAGCGGGTGAGACCCAGTACTTC.

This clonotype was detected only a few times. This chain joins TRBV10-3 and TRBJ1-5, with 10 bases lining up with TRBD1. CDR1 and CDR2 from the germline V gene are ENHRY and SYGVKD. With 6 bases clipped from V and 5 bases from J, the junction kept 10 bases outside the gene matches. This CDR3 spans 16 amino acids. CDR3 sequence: CAISTNGQGGDQPQHF. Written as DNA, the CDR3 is TGTGCCATCAGCACCAACGGACAGGGGGGAGATCAGCCCCAGCATTTT.

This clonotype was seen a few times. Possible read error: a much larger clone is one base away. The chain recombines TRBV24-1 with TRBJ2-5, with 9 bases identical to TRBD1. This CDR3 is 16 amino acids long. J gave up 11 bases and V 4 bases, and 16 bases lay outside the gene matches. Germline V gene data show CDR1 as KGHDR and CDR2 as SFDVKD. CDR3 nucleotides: TGTGCCACCAGTGACCTTGGGGGACAGGGTAATAATGAGCAGTACTTC. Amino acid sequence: CATSDLGGQGNNEQYF.

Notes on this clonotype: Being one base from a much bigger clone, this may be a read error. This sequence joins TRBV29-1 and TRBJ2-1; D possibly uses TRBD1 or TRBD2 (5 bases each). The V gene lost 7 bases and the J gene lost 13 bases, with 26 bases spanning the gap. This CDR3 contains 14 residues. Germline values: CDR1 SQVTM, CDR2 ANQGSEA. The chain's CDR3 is CSGRQRGYQETQFF. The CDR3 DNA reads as TGCAGCGGGAGACAGAGGGGCTACCAAGAGACCCAGTTCTTC.

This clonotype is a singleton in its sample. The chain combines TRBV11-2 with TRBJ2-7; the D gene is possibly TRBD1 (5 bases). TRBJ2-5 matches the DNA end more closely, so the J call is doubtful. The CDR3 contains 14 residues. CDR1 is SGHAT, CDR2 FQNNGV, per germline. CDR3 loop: CASSLDRPQGTQYF. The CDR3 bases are TGTGCCAGCAGCTTAGACAGGCCGCAGGGGACCCAGTACTTC.

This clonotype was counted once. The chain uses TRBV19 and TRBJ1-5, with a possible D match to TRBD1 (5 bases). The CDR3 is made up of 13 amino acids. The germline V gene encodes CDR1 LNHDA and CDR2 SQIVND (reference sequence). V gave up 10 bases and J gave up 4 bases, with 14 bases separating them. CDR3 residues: CATDQGTNQPQHF. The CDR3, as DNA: TGTGCCACCGACCAGGGTACTAATCAGCCCCAGCATTTT.

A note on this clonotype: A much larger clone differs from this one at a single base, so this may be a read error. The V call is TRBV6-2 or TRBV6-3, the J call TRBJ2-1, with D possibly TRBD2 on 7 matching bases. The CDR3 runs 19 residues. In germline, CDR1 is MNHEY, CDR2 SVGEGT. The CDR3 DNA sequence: TGTACCAGCAGTTACCCCACCGGGCGTGGGGGGGCCTCCTACAATGAGCAGTTCTTC. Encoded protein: CTSSYPTGRGGASYNEQFF.

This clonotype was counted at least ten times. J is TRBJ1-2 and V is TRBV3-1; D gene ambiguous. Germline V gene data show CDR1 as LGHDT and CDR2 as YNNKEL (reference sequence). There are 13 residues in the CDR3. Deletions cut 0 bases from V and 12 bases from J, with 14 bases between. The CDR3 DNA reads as TGTGCCAGCAGCCAAGATTTGGAAGTCCCGGACACCTTC. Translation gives CASSQDLEVPDTF. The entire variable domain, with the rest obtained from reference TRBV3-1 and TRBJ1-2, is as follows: DTAVSQTPKYLVTQMGNDKSIKCEQNLGHDTMYWYKQDSKKFLKIMFSYNNKELIINETVPNRFSPKSPDKAHLNLHINSLELGDSAVYFCASSQDLEVPDTFGSGTRLTVV.

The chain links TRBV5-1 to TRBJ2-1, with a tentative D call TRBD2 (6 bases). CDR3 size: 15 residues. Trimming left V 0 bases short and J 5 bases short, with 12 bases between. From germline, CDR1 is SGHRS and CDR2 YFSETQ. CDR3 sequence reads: CASSLVPGVDNEQFF. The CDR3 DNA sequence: TGCGCCAGCAGCTTGGTGCCGGGAGTCGACAATGAGCAGTTCTTC.

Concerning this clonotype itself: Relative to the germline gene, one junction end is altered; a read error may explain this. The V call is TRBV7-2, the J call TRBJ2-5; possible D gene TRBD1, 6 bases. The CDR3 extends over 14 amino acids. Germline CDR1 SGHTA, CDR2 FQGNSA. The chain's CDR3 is CASSHWGPRETQYF. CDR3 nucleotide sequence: TGCGCCAGCAGCCACTGGGGGCCTCGGGAGACCCAGTACTTC. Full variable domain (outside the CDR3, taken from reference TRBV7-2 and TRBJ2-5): GAGVSQSPSNKVTEKGKDVELRCDPISGHTALYWYRQSLGQGLEFLIYFQGNSAPDKSGLPSDRFSAERTGGSVSTLTIQRTQQEDSAVYLCASSHWGPRETQYFGPGTRLLVL.

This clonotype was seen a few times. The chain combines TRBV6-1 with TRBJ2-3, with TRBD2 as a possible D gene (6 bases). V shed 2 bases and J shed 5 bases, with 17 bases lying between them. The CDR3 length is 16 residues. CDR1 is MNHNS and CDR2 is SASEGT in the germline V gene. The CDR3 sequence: CASSEHELLAGDTQYF. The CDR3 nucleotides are TGTGCCAGCAGTGAACATGAATTACTAGCAGGAGATACGCAGTATTTT.

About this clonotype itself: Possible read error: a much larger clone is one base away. CDR3 loop: CASSLVEGRIEAFF. CDR3 nucleotide sequence: TGTGCCAGCAGCTTAGTGGAGGGGAGGATTGAAGCTTTCTTT. V usage is TRBV7-2 and J usage is TRBJ1-1; D might be TRBD1 (5 bases). V dropped 1 base and J dropped 7 bases, with 13 bases sitting between them. The germline CDR1 and CDR2 sequences are SGHTA and FQGNSA. This CDR3 is built from 14 residues.

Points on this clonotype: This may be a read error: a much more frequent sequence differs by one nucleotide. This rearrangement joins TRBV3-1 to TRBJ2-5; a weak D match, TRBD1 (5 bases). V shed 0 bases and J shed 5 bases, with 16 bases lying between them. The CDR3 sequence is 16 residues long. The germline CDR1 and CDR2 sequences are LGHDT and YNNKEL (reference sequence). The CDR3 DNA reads TGTGCCAGCAGCCAAGAAGGGGCCAGGTTCCGTGAGACCCAGTACTTC. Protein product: CASSQEGARFRETQYF.

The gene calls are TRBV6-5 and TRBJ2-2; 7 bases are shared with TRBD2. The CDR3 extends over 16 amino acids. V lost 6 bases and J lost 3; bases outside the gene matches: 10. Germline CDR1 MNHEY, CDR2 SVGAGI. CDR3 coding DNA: TGTGCCAGCAGCTCCACGGCTAGCGGTGACACCGGGGAGCTGTTTTTT. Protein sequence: CASSSTASGDTGELFF.

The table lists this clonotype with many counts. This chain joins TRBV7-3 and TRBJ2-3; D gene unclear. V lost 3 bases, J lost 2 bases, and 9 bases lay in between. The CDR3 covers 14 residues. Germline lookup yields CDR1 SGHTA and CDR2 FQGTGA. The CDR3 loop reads CASSFGLFTDTQYF. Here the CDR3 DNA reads TGTGCCAGCAGCTTTGGATTGTTCACAGATACGCAGTATTTT.

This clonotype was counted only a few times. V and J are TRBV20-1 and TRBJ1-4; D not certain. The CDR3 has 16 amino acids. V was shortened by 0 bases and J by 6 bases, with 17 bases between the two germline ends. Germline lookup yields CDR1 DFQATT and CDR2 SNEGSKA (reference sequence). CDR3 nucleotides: TGCAGTGCTAGAGAAATTGGAATACGAGCTCATGAAAAACTGTTTTTT. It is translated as CSAREIGIRAHEKLFF.

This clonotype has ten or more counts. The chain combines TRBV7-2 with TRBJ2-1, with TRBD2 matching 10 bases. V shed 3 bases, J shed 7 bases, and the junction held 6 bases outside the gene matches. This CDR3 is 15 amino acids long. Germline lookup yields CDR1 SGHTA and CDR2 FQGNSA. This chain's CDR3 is CASSFKAGGGNEQFF. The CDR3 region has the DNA TGTGCCAGCAGCTTCAAAGCGGGAGGGGGGAATGAGCAGTTCTTC.

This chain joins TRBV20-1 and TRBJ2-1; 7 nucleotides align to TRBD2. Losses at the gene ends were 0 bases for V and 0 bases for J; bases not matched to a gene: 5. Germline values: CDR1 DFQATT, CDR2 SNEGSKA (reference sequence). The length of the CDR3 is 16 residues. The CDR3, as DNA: TGCAGTGCTAGAGAGGTAGCGGGTAGCTCCTACAATGAGCAGTTCTTC. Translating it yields CSAREVAGSSYNEQFF.

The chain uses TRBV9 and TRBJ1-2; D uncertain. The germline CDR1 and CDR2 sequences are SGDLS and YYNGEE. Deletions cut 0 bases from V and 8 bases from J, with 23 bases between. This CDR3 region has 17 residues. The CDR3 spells CASSVDPAGRALGGYTF. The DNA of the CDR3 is TGTGCCAGCAGCGTAGACCCCGCCGGACGGGCCCTTGGGGGCTACACCTTC. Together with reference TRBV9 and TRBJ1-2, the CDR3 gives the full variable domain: DSGVTQTPKHLITATGQRVTLRCSPRSGDLSVYWYQQSLDQGLQFLIQYYNGEERAKGNILERFSAQQFPDLHSELNLSSLELGDSALYFCASSVDPAGRALGGYTFGSGTRLTVV.

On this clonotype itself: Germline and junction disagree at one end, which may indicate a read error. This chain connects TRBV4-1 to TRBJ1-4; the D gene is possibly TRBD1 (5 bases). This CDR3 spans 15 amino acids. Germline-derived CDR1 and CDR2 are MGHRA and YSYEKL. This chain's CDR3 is CAGSQDSWTTGKLFF. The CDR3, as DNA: TGCGCCGGCAGCCAAGATAGTTGGACAACCGGTAAACTGTTTTTT.

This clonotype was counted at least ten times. The CDR3 DNA is TGTGCCAGCAGTTACGGGGGACTACCGTCGGAGACCCAGTACTTC. It is translated as CASSYGGLPSETQYF. This chain connects TRBV6-2 or TRBV6-3 to TRBJ2-5, with 7 nucleotides matching TRBD2. This CDR3 contains 15 residues. The trim removed 2 bases at V and 5 bases at J, leaving 8 bases unmatched. Germline lookup yields CDR1 MNHEY and CDR2 SVGEGT.

The CDR3 nucleotides read TGTGCCAGCAGTTACGACAGGATTCTAGCCAAAAACATTCAGTACTTC. This gives the protein CASSYDRILAKNIQYF. This chain joins TRBV6-5 and TRBJ2-4, with a tentative D call TRBD1 (6 bases). The CDR3 length is 16 residues. CDR1 MNHEY and CDR2 SVGAGI come from the germline V gene. V was trimmed by 2 bases and J by 0 bases, leaving 11 bases between them.

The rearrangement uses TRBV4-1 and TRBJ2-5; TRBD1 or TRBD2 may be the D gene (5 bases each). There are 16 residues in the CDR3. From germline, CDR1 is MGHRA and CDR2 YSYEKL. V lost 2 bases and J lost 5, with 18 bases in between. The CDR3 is CASSQPAGDGLETQYF. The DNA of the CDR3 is TGCGCCAGCAGCCAACCCGCTGGGGACGGTCTGGAGACCCAGTACTTC.

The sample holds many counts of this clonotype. CDR3 in amino acids: CAWVGLYEQYF. In DNA form, the CDR3 reads TGTGCCTGGGTAGGGCTATACGAGCAGTACTTC. This rearrangement joins TRBV30 to TRBJ2-7; no clear D. V shed 5 bases and J shed 4 bases, with 9 bases lying between them. The CDR3 contains 11 residues. Germline V gene lookup returns CDR1 GTSNPN and CDR2 SVGIG (reference sequence).

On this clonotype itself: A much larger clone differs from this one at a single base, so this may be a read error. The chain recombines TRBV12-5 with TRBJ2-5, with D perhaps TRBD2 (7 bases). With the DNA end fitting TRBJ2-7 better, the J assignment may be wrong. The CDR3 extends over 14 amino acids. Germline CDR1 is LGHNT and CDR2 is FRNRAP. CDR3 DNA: TGTGCTAGTGGTAGCGGGACAACTAACTACGAGCAGTACTTC. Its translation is CASGSGTTNYEQYF.

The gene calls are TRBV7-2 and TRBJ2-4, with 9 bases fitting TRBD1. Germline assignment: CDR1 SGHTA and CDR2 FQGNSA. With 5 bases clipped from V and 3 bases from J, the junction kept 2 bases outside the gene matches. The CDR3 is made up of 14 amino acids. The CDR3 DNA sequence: TGTGCCAGCAGCCAGACAGGGGGCAAAAACATTCAGTACTTC. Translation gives CASSQTGGKNIQYF. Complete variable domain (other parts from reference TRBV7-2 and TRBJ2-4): GAGVSQSPSNKVTEKGKDVELRCDPISGHTALYWYRQSLGQGLEFLIYFQGNSAPDKSGLPSDRFSAERTGGSVSTLTIQRTQQEDSAVYLCASSQTGGKNIQYFGAGTRLSVL.

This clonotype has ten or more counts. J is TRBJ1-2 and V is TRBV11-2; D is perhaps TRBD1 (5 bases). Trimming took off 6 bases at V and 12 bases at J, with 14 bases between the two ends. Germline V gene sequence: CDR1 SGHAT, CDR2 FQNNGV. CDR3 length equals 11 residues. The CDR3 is CASSGGGLDTF. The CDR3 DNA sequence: TGTGCCAGCAGTGGGGGGGGGTTGGACACCTTC. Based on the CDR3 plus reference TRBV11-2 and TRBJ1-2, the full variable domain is EAGVAQSPRYKIIEKRQSVAFWCNPISGHATLYWYQQILGQGPKLLIQFQNNGVVDDSQLPKDRFSAERLKGVDSTLKIQPAKLEDSAVYLCASSGGGLDTFGSGTRLTVV.